This T cell receptor (beta chain) was captured in a study of cytomegalovirus exposure and HLA in healthy donors. Points from the study as a whole: The classifier reportedly diagnosed cytomegalovirus status with high sensitivity and specificity. A previous analysis found most TCR beta V segments productive roughly 87% or roughly 30% of the time.

About this clone itself: Its specificity is not known.

CDR1 is SGHNT, CDR2 YYREEE, per germline (reference sequence). The CDR3 is 15 residues long. J was trimmed by 7 bases and V by 2 bases; bases with no gene match: 7. It was with 60 Vbeta and 13 Jbeta primers that the PCR ran. Assay: immunoSEQ multiplex PCR; the TCRdb copy retains only in-frame clones and omits some. The repertoire holds nearly 110,000 clones, with around 69% as singletons. Sample: PBMCs. This clonotype was obtained from a man between 18 and 29 years old in good health and CMV-seronegative. The chain combines TRBV5-4 with TRBJ2-1; 9 bases map to TRBD1. CDR3 loop: CASSFTGQGKNEQFF. The CDR3 DNA reads TGTGCCAGCAGCTTCACGGGACAGGGAAAAAATGAGCAGTTCTTC.